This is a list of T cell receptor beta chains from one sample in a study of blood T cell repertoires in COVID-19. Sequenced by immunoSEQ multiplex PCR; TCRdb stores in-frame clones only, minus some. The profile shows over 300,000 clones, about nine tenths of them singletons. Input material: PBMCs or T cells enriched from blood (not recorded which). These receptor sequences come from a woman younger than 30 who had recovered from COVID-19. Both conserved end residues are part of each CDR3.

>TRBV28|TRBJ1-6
CASKGTGLFSPLHF
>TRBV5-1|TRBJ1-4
CASSFGQGATNEKLFF
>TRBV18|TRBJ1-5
CASSLGQGHQPQHF
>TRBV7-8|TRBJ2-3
CASSSMRGGGTDTQYF
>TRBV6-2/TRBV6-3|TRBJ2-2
CASSYLDSGELFF
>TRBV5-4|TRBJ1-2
CASSMDSFNYGYTF
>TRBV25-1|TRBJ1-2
CASSETPYYGYTF
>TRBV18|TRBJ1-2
CASSGADGGYGYTF
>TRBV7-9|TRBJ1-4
CASSGSRQEKKLFF
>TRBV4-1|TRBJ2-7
CASSQEPGTVTYEQYF
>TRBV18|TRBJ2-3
CASSRTTSGGLTDTQYF
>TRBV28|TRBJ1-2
CASSLTGTGGGYGYTF
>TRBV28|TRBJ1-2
CASSSPPTGPYGYTF
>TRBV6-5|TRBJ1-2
CASRPTGGAHGYTF
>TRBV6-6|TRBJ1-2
CAARDRGLGGYTF
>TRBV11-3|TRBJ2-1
CASSLTGGDEQFF
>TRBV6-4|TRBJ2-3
CASSEASGSDTQYF
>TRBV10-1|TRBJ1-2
CASSLGQDYGYTF
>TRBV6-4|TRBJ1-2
CASSGGQGYGYTF
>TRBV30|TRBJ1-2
CAWSSGMGGYTF
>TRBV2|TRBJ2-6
CASSQQGVGANVLTF
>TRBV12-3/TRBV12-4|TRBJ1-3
CASSLGQGGGF
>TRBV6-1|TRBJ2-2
CASSEQPGLGTGELFF
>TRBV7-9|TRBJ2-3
CASSLLLDTQYF
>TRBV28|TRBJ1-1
CASSLGEQGNTEAFF
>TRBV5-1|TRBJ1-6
CASGEPGGASPLHF
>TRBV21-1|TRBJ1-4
CASSTTLGVFNEKLFF
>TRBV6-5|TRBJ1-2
CASSYSGVDRPNGYTF
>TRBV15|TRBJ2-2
CATSRPGTLNTGELFF
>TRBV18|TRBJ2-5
CASSPPYRGPKTQYF
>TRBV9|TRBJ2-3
CASSVGTGSTDTQYF
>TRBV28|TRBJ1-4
CASSLGGTGLEKLFF
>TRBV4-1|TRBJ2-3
CASSQDKGAPTSTDTQYF
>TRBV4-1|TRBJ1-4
CASSQEQQAGEKLFF
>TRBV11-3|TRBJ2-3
CASSLRLRTEDFTDTQYF
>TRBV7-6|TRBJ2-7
CASSLFGQGPYEQYF
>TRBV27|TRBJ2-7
CASSPLGLAGVNENEQYF
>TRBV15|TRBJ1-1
CATSRDRDTEAFF
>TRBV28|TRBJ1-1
CASRSSGGRYTEAFF
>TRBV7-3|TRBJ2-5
CASSRDSGTGGRETQYF
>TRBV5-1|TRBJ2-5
CASSLEGIGGSETQYF
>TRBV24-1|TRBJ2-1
CATGRGETSSYNEQFF
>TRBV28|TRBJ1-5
CASSSGQGDQPQHF
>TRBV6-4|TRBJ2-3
CASSYSGGTDTQYF